This entry lists 7 T cell receptor beta chains sequenced from one sample in a study of metastatic and nonmetastatic thyroid tumors. There were no patients who had received any treatment before thyroid surgery. TCRdb re-analyzed the PCR reads through MiXCR. The data hold more than 5,000 clones, with about 29% observed a single time. Sequenced material: adjacent normal tissue. The receptors derive from a female donor with papillary thyroid cancer or a benign thyroid nodule (not recorded which). Some clones in this sample may be carry-over from other donors' samples.

V and J are TRBV7-9 and TRBJ1-1, with 9 bases that match TRBD1. Germline V gene lookup returns CDR1 SEHNR and CDR2 FQNEAQ (reference sequence). The junction had 7 bases not matched to a gene; V was cut back by 6 bases and J by 8 bases. The CDR3 length is 13 residues. This CDR3 reads CASRKTQGAEAFF. Written as DNA, the CDR3 is TGTGCCAGCAGAAAAACACAGGGGGCAGAAGCTTTCTTT.

A few counts support this clone. Written as DNA, the CDR3 is TGTGCCAGCTCACCACAGCGGGAGGGGTACGAGCAGTACTTC. As protein: CASSPQREGYEQYF. V is TRBV18 and J is TRBJ2-7, with 10 bases fitting TRBD2. This CDR3 has 14 residues. The germline CDR1 and CDR2 sequences are KGHSH and LQKENI. The trim removed 1 base at V and 4 bases at J, leaving 1 base unmatched.

The J gene is TRBJ2-3, the V gene TRBV12-5; TRBD2 agrees at 7 bases. The germline gives CDR1 LGHNT, CDR2 FRNRAP. The CDR3 runs 15 residues. Trimming removed 1 base from V and 2 bases from J; junction bases left unmatched: 3. The CDR3: CASGLDGGNTDTQYF. The CDR3 DNA reads as TGTGCTAGTGGTTTGGACGGGGGGAACACAGATACGCAGTATTTT.

The rearrangement links TRBV19 to TRBJ1-6, with TRBD1 matching over 7 bases. V shed 6 bases, J shed 8 bases, and the junction held 13 bases outside the gene matches. The length of the CDR3 is 16 residues. Germline lookup yields CDR1 LNHDA and CDR2 SQIVND (reference sequence). For the CDR3, the DNA is TGTGCCAGTAGGGAGATTGGAAGGGGGCGTGATTCACCCCTCCACTTT. Translated: CASREIGRGRDSPLHF.

The CDR3 is CASSSTSGGLNEQFF. CDR3 sequence (DNA): TGTGCCAGCAGCTCGACTAGCGGGGGGTTGAATGAGCAGTTCTTC. The rearrangement uses TRBV7-8 and TRBJ2-1, with TRBD2 matching 13 bases. V shed 4 bases, J shed 7 bases, and the junction held 4 bases outside the gene matches. The CDR3 has 15 residues. Germline V gene data show CDR1 as SGHVS and CDR2 as FQNEAQ. Full variable domain (missing parts from reference TRBV7-8 and TRBJ2-1): GAGVSQSPRYKVAKRGQDVALRCDPISGHVSLFWYQQALGQGPEFLTYFQNEAQLDKSGLPSDRFFAERPEGSVSTLKIQRTQQEDSAVYLCASSSTSGGLNEQFFGPGTRLTVL.

This chain uses TRBV20-1 with TRBJ2-3, with 7 nucleotides matching TRBD1. The CDR3 runs 13 residues. Trimming cost V 6 bases and J 3 bases; bases outside gene matches: 6. Germline CDR1 DFQATT, CDR2 SNEGSKA (reference sequence). CDR3 nucleotides: TGCAGTGCCCAAGACAGGGTGACAGATACGCAGTATTTT. Protein sequence: CSAQDRVTDTQYF.

This clone has more than one count but fewer than ten. The chain carries TRBV6-2 or TRBV6-3 and TRBJ2-7, with a weak D call TRBD2 (8 bases). Germline loops: CDR1 MNHEY, CDR2 SVGEGT. Deletions cut 10 bases from V and 7 bases from J, with 20 bases between. This CDR3 is 13 amino acids long. The CDR3 coding sequence is TGTGCCAATAAGGGACAGCGGGGGTGTGAGCAGTACTTC. It yields the protein CANKGQRGCEQYF.